This T cell receptor (beta chain) was identified during a study of CD8 T cells in ankylosing spondylitis. General study findings and limits: Roughly eight highly homologous variants formed a TCR beta motif that appeared characteristic of ankylosing spondylitis blood.

This clonotype was observed a few times. Its antigen is unknown. Making the TCR beta libraries involved quantitative 5'-RACE with molecular barcodes. TCRdb recomputed calls from the 5' RACE reads with MiXCR, one row per CDR3 protein. The sample holds 250,000 to 350,000 distinct CDR3 sequences, 20% seen once. The CDR3 is 15 residues long. J was trimmed by 5 bases and V by 7 bases; bases with no gene match: 10. The germline gives CDR1 DFQATT, CDR2 SNEGSKA (reference sequence). Sequences were obtained from blood, either unsorted or a sorted T cell fraction (not recorded which). V is TRBV20-1 and J is TRBJ2-3; 12 bases map to TRBD2. The source of this sequence is a male donor with ankylosing spondylitis or in good health (not recorded which). The CDR3 sequence is CSGPSASGRGDTQYF. DNA for the CDR3: TGCAGTGGACCGTCGGCTAGCGGGAGGGGAGATACGCAGTATTTT.